This T cell receptor beta chain was sequenced in a study of T-cell reconstitution after alpha-beta-depleted transplantation in children. This clonotype was recorded a few times. Unique molecular identifiers were built into the TCRbeta library. TCRdb re-called the PCR reads through MiXCR, storing one row per CDR3 protein. The data contain about 270,000 distinct CDR3 sequences, almost 10% of them seen just once; the ten biggest clones take up about 9.5%. The CDR3 extends over 19 amino acids. V lost 1 base, J lost 4 bases, and 24 bases lay in between. The germline V gene has CDR1 SNHLY and CDR2 FYNNEI. The chain recombines TRBV2 with TRBJ2-3, with D perhaps matching TRBD1 or TRBD2 (5 bases each). Material: PBMCs from the stem cell graft donor, obtained from the stem cell graft. The TCR originated in a human donor who donated a stem cell graft to a child with SCID. The CDR3 sequence: CASSEVAPRGPPFADTQYF. The CDR3 nucleotides read TGTGCCAGCAGTGAAGTAGCTCCCCGGGGCCCACCATTTGCAGATACGCAGTATTTT.